Listed below are T cell receptor beta chains from one sample, sequenced in a study of human T cells and chemical hapten exposure. TCRdb reprocessed the RACE reads with MiXCR, giving one entry per CDR3 protein. The repertoire has some 90,000 distinct CDR3 sequences, 8.5% of them found once; the top ten carry approximately 2.4%. The source material was whole blood, sampled in connection with sensitization to the hapten diphenylcyclopropenone (DPC). The receptors shown here come from a man aged 35-49 years with alopecia areata. Some clones in this sample may be carry-over from other donors' samples. Each CDR3 is given with its conserved first and last residue. The order of the fields is CDR3 protein, V gene, J gene.

CASKDKYNQPQHF	TRBV19	TRBJ1-5
CASSLTGVGQPQHF	TRBV12-3/TRBV12-4	TRBJ1-5
CASSYYMDKSYEQYF	TRBV6-5	TRBJ2-7
CASSQVSGELFF	TRBV4-2	TRBJ2-2
CASSWRLAGGHEQFF	TRBV28	TRBJ2-1
CSVGQTTVFNEKLFF	TRBV29-1	TRBJ1-4
CSGGLEQETQYF	TRBV29-1	TRBJ2-5
CSARGDSNQPQHF	TRBV20-1	TRBJ1-5
CASSFGGSVQPQHF	TRBV6-6	TRBJ1-5
CASSPTRGGGTDTQYF	TRBV5-1	TRBJ2-3
CAIRGTSGYNEQFF	TRBV10-3	TRBJ2-1
CASSPTGTYNEQFF	TRBV4-3	TRBJ2-1
CASSLSDSGNTIYF	TRBV7-9	TRBJ1-3
CASTSGRTEDQPQHF	TRBV6-2/TRBV6-3	TRBJ1-5
CASSLFPKTLNTEAFF	TRBV7-3	TRBJ1-1
CASTLTRRRTDTQYF	TRBV6-5	TRBJ2-3
CASSRTGGWGFNEQYF	TRBV27	TRBJ2-7
CSGALGNTIYF	TRBV29-1	TRBJ1-3
CASSQDWTSGNTGELFF	TRBV4-1	TRBJ2-2
CASSLGTTGELFF	TRBV12-3/TRBV12-4	TRBJ2-2
CASSLGAGDRKTQYF	TRBV5-4	TRBJ2-5
CASSSTGGLNQPQHF	TRBV27	TRBJ1-5
CASSMGTGANQPQHF	TRBV12-3/TRBV12-4	TRBJ1-5
CASSPARPSNTGELFF	TRBV18	TRBJ2-2
CSVEGRTLSGANVLTF	TRBV29-1	TRBJ2-6
CASSYKTPGQGLSTEAFF	TRBV6-5	TRBJ1-1
CASSTLAGVHVEQFF	TRBV2	TRBJ2-1
CATSETVGQPQHF	TRBV24-1	TRBJ1-5
CAWDRGLSTDTQYF	TRBV30	TRBJ2-3
CSARFGTDSNQPQHF	TRBV20-1	TRBJ1-5
CASQTQWGQGNGYTF	TRBV5-4	TRBJ1-2
CASSRDKNIQYF	TRBV27	TRBJ2-4
CASSLLADHEQYF	TRBV11-1	TRBJ2-7
CASSFWTTADTQYF	TRBV6-2/TRBV6-3	TRBJ2-3
CASSPLSEGGYTF	TRBV18	TRBJ1-2
CSVAPGPYNEQFF	TRBV29-1	TRBJ2-1
CAVARDSTTGELFF	TRBV10-3	TRBJ2-2
CASSPRGLRPQHF	TRBV12-3/TRBV12-4	TRBJ1-5